The 10 T cell receptor beta chains presented below share a single source sample, sequenced in a study of cytomegalovirus exposure and HLA in healthy donors. Amplification used 60 Vbeta primers and 13 Jbeta primers. Measured with immunoSEQ multiplex PCR; TCRdb has only the in-frame clones, and not every one. The sample contains 110,000 to 150,000 clones, about 85% of which appear only once. Sequencing was carried out using PBMCs. Every receptor here comes from a boy aged 2 to 10 in good health and CMV-seronegative.

This clone is a singleton in its sample. The chain combines TRBV18 with TRBJ1-1; D possibly corresponds to TRBD1 (6 bases). Germline-derived CDR1 and CDR2 are KGHSH and LQKENI. V was clipped by 0 bases and J by 7 bases, with 18 bases between them. This CDR3 is built from 16 residues. The CDR3 region is CASSPPSSRGRGEAFF. The CDR3 region has the DNA TGTGCCAGCTCACCACCGTCGAGCAGGGGTAGGGGTGAAGCTTTCTTT.

This chain joins TRBV5-1 and TRBJ2-6; D might be TRBD2 (6 bases). CDR3 length equals 15 residues. The germline CDR1 and CDR2 sequences are SGHRS and YFSETQ. The V gene lost 1 base and the J gene lost 4 bases, with 9 bases spanning the gap. The CDR3 coding sequence is TGCGCCAGCAGCTTGCTCGGGAGCGGGGCCAACGTCCTGACTTTC. Translated: CASSLLGSGANVLTF.

This clone has only a few counts. This chain connects TRBV4-3 to TRBJ1-1, with unresolved D. Trimming left V 0 bases short and J 1 base short, with 15 bases between. The CDR3 is 17 residues long. Germline V lookup: CDR1 LGHNA, CDR2 YSLEER. The CDR3 here is CASSQDTAGFGNTEAFF. DNA of the CDR3: TGCGCCAGCAGCCAAGATACGGCAGGTTTTGGGAACACTGAAGCTTTCTTT.

The chain has TRBV19 and TRBJ1-5; no firm D call. The CDR3 is 14 residues long. Trimming shortened V by 0 bases and J by 5 bases, and 8 bases separated the two germline ends. Germline V gene data show CDR1 as LNHDA and CDR2 as SQIVND (reference sequence). The CDR3 DNA reads as TGTGCCAGTAGTATAGATCAGGTATATCAGCCCCAGCATTTT. Protein: CASSIDQVYQPQHF.

CDR3: CASSLAPAGRHLTYEQYF. CDR3 nucleotides: TGTGCCAGCAGCTTAGCTCCGGCGGGGAGGCACCTTACCTACGAGCAGTACTTC. The chain joins TRBV11-1 to TRBJ2-7; tentative D call: TRBD2 (6 bases). V lost 0 bases, J lost 2 bases, and 20 bases lay in between. The CDR3 covers 18 residues. Germline V gene lookup returns CDR1 SGHAT and CDR2 FQDESV (reference sequence).

The chain uses TRBV6-5 and TRBJ2-5, with TRBD2 matching over 9 bases. The germline V gene has CDR1 MNHEY and CDR2 SVGAGI. CDR3 length: 16 residues. The V gene end was trimmed by 3 bases and the J gene end by 7 bases; junction bases not matched to a gene: 12. The CDR3 loop reads CASSYSGLARSVTQYF. As DNA, the CDR3 is TGTGCCAGCAGTTATTCGGGACTAGCTCGCAGCGTGACCCAGTACTTC.

The J gene is TRBJ2-1, the V gene TRBV6-5, with 8 bases aligning to TRBD2. The CDR3 runs 14 residues. The J segment lost 7 bases and the V segment lost 6 bases, leaving 8 bases of the junction unmatched. Per the germline V gene, CDR1 is MNHEY and CDR2 is SVGAGI. The CDR3, as DNA: TGTGCCAGCAGCACAACGGGGGGGGTGAATGAGCAGTTCTTC. This encodes CASSTTGGVNEQFF.

The table lists this clone with a count of one. This chain links TRBV9 with TRBJ1-1; no firm D call. V was pared by 0 bases and J by 6 bases, with 12 bases between. Germline V gene sequence: CDR1 SGDLS, CDR2 YYNGEE. The CDR3 length is 14 residues. The CDR3 loop is CASSVAGRMAEAFF. The CDR3 DNA sequence: TGTGCCAGCAGCGTAGCAGGAAGGATGGCTGAAGCTTTCTTT.

V is TRBV6-5 and J is TRBJ1-4, with 7 nucleotides matching TRBD1. The V gene end was trimmed by 6 bases and the J gene end by 4 bases; junction bases not matched to a gene: 8. From germline, CDR1 is MNHEY and CDR2 SVGAGI. The CDR3 spans 15 residues. CDR3 amino acids: CASSRGTVINEKLFF. The CDR3 DNA is TGTGCCAGCAGCCGGGGGACAGTTATTAATGAAAAACTGTTTTTT.

The CDR3 is CASSTGTVSGNTIYF. DNA for the CDR3: TGTGCCAGTAGCACCGGGACAGTCTCTGGAAACACCATATATTTT. This rearrangement joins TRBV19 to TRBJ1-3; 7 nucleotides agree with TRBD1. Trimming cost V 6 bases and J 0 bases; bases outside gene matches: 5. The CDR3 is made up of 15 amino acids. Germline V CDR1 and CDR2: LNHDA, SQIVND (reference sequence).